This T cell receptor (beta chain) was sequenced for a study of CD8 T cells in Susac syndrome (dated by TCRdb to the late 2010s). The study in broad terms: Repertoire sequencing was used to test whether CD8+ T cell activation and differentiation in Susac syndrome was antigen driven.

RNA was extracted using the RNeasy kit, and roughly 0.5 to 1 microgram was reverse transcribed with random hexamers. The immunoSEQ multiplex PCR assay, covering 54 Vbeta and 13 Jbeta segments, was used to amplify TCR beta CDR3 regions. Bias from PCR amplification was corrected by using a synthetic template baseline for primer optimization and for computational correction. On the authors' methods: Reads were assigned to V, D and J genes according to IMGT and analyzed in immunoSEQ Analyzer, with only productive sequences retained. Clonality was computed as one minus Shannon entropy normalized by log2 of the number of productive unique sequences. Public and private clones were assessed among the 100 most prevalent clones of each patient and control. Clones were defined as Susac-specific if absent from the healthy and MS cohorts, from 1052 published viral clones and from other ImmuneACCESS disease sequences. TCRdb reran the public reads through fastp at Q25 and MiXCR, keeping productive beta chains. Rows merge per CDR3 protein into single entries with the most common DNA and genes. The V and J calls come from TCRdb's annotation, not from the publication. This sample holds 150,000 to 250,000 distinct CDR3 sequences; around 96% were observed only once. The leading ten clones occupy roughly 0.088% of the sample.

What the authors observed across the whole study: The study acknowledged that relatively few individuals were included in the TCR sequencing and HLA analysis.

Peripheral blood CD8+ and CD4+ T cells from healthy donors, Susac syndrome patients and multiple sclerosis patients were profiled using high-throughput TCR beta sequencing. Treatment-naive patients with stable or active relapsing-remitting disease fulfilling revised McDonald criteria were used as multiple sclerosis controls. CD8+ TEMRA cells were enriched by FACS, while bulk CD8+ and CD4+ T cells were purified by magnetic negative isolation. Blood was drawn into EDTA tubes, processed within 24 hours, and PBMCs were isolated by density gradient centrifugation. PBMCs intended for TCR sequencing were frozen in liquid nitrogen and were later thawed in a 37 degrees C water bath. The sorted or isolated CD4+, CD8+ and CD8+ TEMRA cells had a purity of 90% or higher. About this clonotype: Its cognate antigen has yet to be identified. It has no much larger one-base neighbor in the sample; base qualities were not kept.

The CDR3 numbers 14 residues from cysteine through phenylalanine. Only the CDR3 region is kept as DNA, spanning 42 bases read in frame from base 1. From a lookup of the germline V gene, CDR1 and CDR2 are ENHRY and SYGVKD. V lost 2 bases and J lost 8 bases; the stretch between them is 10 bases long. This receptor chain uses TRBV10-3 and TRBJ1-6; the D gene remains uncertain. The clonotype comes from a human donor with multiple sclerosis. The sequencing input was CD4+ T cells from PBMCs. The CDR3 sequence is CAISERFIDSPLHF. The base sequence is TGTGCCATCAGTGAGAGGTTTATCGATTCACCCCTCCACTTT.